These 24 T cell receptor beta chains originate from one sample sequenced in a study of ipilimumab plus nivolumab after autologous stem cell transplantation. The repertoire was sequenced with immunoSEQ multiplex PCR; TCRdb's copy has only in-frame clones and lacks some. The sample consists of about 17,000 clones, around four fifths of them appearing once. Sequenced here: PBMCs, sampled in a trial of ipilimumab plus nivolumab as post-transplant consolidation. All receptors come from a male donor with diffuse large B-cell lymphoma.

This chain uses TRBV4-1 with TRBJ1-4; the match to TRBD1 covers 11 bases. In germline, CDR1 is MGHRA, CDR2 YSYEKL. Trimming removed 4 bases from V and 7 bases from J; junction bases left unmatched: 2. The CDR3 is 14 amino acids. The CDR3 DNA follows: TGCGCCAGCAGCCGGGACAGGGGGGTTGAAAAACTGTTTTTT. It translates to CASSRDRGVEKLFF.

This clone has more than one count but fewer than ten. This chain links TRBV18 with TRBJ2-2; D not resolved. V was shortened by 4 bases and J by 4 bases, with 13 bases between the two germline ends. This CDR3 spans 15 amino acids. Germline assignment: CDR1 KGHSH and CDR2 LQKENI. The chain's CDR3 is CASSRQLGPTGELFF. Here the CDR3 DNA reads TGTGCCAGCTCACGTCAATTAGGTCCCACCGGGGAGCTGTTTTTT.

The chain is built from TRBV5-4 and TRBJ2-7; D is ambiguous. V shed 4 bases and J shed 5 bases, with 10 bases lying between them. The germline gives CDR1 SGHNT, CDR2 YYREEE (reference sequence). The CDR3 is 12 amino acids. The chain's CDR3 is CASSEGFNEQYF. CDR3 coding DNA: TGTGCCAGCAGCGAAGGCTTTAACGAGCAGTACTTC.

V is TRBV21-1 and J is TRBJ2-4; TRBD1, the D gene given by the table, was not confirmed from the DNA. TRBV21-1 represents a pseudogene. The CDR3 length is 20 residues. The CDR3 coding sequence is TGTGCCAGCAGCAAAGCAAGTCCCGGCTGGGCCACCCCCTATAAAAACATTCAGTACTTC. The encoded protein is CASSKASPGWATPYKNIQYF.

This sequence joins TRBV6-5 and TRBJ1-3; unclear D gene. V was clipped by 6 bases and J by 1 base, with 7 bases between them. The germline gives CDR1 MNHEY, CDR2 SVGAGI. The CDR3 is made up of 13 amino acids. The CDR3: CASSRESGNTIYF. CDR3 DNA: TGTGCCAGCAGCCGCGAGTCTGGAAACACCATATATTTT.

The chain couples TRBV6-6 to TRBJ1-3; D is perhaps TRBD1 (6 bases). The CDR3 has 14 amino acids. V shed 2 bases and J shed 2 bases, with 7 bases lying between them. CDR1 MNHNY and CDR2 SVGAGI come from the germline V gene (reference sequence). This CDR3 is CASSYRGPGNTIYF. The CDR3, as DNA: TGTGCCAGCAGTTACCGGGGGCCTGGAAACACCATATATTTT.

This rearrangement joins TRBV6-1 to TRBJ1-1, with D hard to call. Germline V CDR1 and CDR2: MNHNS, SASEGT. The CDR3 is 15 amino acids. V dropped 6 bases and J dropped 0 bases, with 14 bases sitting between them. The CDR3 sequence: CASRQAPLLNTEAFF. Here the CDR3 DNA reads TGTGCCAGCAGGCAGGCTCCACTCCTGAACACTGAAGCTTTCTTT.

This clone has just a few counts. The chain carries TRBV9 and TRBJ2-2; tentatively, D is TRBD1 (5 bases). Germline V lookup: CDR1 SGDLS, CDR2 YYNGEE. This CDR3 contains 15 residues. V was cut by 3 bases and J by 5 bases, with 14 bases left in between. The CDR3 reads CASSARGQGTGELFF. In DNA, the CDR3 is TGTGCCAGCAGCGCTAGGGGTCAGGGTACCGGGGAGCTGTTTTTT.

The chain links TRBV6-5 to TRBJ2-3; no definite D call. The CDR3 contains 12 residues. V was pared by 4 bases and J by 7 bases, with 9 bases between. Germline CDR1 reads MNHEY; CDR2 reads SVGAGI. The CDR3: CASSSVGNTQYF. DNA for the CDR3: TGTGCCAGCAGTTCCGTGGGAAATACGCAGTATTTT.

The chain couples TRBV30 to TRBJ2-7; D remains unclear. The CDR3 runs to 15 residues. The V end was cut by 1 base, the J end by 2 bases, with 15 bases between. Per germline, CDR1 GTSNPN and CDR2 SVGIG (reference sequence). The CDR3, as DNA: TGTGCCTGGAGTGGCCGACGGCGCCGCACCTACGAGCAGTACTTC. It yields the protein CAWSGRRRRTYEQYF.

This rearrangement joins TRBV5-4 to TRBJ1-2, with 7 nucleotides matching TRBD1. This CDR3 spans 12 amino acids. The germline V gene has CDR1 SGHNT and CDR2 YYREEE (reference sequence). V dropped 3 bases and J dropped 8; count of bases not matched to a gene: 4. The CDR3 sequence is CASSSRQGGYTF. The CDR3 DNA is TGTGCCAGCAGCTCAAGACAGGGCGGCTACACCTTC.

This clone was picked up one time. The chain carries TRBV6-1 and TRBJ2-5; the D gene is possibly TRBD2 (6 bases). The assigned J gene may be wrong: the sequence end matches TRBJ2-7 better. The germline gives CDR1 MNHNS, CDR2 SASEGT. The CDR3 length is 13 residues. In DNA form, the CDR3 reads TGTGCCAGCAGTGAGGGGGGAGCTGGCGAGCAGTACTTC. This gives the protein CASSEGGAGEQYF.

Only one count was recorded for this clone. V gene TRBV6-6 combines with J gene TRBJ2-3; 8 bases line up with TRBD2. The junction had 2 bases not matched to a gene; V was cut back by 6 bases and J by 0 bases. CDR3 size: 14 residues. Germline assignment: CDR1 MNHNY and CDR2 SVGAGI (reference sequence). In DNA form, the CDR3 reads TGTGCCAGCAGCCCGGGGGGGAGCACAGATACGCAGTATTTT. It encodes CASSPGGSTDTQYF.

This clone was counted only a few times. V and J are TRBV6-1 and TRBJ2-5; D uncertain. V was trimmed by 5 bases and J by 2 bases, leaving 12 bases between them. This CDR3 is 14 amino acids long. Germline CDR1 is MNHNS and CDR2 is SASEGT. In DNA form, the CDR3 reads TGTGCCAGCAGTCGAACCTACTCACAAGAGACCCAGTACTTC. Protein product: CASSRTYSQETQYF.

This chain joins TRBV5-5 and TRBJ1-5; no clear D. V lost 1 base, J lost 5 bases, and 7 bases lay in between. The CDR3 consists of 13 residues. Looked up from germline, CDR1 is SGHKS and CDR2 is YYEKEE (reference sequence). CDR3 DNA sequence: TGTGCCAGCAGCTTGACTCCTGATCAGCCCCAGCATTTT. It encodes CASSLTPDQPQHF.

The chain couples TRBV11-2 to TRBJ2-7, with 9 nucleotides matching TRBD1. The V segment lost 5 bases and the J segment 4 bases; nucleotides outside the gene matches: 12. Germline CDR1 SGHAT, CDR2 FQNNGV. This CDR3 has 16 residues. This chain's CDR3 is CASSPQRGQGLYEQYF. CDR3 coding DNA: TGTGCCAGCAGCCCCCAGAGGGGACAGGGACTTTACGAGCAGTACTTC.

In DNA form, the CDR3 reads TGTGCCAGAAGCAGTAAAGCGGGGGGTTGCACAGATACGCAGTATTTT. Protein: CARSSKAGGCTDTQYF. The rearrangement links TRBV5-3 to TRBJ2-3; 9 bases align to TRBD2. TRBV5-3 is classed as an ORF, of uncertain function. CDR3 length equals 16 residues. With V trimmed by 4 bases and J by 1 base, 7 bases remained unmatched.

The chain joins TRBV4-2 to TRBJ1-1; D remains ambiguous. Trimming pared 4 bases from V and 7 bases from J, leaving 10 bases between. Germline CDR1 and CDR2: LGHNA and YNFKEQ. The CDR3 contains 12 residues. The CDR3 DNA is TGTGCCAGCAGCCTCCCACAAGGTGAAGCTTTCTTT. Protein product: CASSLPQGEAFF.

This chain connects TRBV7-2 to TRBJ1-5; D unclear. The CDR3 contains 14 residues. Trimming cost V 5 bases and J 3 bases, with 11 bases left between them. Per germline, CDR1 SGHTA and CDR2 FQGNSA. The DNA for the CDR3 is TGTGCCAGCAGCCCCTCCGCGAACAATCAGCCCCAGCATTTT. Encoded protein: CASSPSANNQPQHF.

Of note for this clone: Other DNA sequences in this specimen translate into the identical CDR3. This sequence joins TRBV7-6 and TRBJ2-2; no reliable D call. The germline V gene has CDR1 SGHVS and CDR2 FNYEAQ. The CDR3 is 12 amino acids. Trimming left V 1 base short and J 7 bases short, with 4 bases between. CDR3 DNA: TGTGCCAGCAGCTTAGACGGCGGGGAGCTGTTTTTT. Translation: CASSLDGGELFF.

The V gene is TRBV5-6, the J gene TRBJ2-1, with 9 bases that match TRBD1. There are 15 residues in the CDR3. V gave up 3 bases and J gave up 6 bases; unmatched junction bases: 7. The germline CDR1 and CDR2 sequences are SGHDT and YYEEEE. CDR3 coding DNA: TGTGCCAGCAGCTCTATAGGGACAGGGACCAATGAGCAGTTCTTC. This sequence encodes CASSSIGTGTNEQFF.

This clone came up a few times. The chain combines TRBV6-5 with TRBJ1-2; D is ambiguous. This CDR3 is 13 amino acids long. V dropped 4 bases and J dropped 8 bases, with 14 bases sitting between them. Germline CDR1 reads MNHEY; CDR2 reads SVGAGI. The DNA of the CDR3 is TGTGCCAGCAGTTCTCCTATACAGCGGGGCTACACCTTC. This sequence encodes CASSSPIQRGYTF.

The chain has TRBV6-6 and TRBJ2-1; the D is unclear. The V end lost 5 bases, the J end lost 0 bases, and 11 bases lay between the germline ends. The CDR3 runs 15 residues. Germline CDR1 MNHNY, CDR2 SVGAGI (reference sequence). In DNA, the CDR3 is TGTGCCAGCAGTGTCGACGAAAGCTCCTACAATGAGCAGTTCTTC. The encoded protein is CASSVDESSYNEQFF.

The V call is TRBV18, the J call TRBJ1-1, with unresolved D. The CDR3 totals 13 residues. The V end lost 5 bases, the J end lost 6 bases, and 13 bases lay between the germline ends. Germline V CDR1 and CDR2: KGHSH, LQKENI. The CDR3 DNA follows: TGTGCCAGCTCATCCCACGAAGGGTCTGAAGCTTTCTTT. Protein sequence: CASSSHEGSEAFF.